The 2 T cell receptor beta chains given below trace back to one sample, sequenced in a study of blood T cells in healthy people across ages. Primers used in a second PCR of about 7 to 12 cycles were a sample-barcoded 5' primer and a J-beta primer mix. One entry per CDR3 protein results from TCRdb running MiXCR on the 5' RACE reads. Of about 640,000 distinct CDR3 sequences listed, approximately 30% were seen once; the top ten hold less than 20%. Sequencing was performed on blood. The receptors shown here come from a woman of 80 years or more in good health.

This rearrangement joins TRBV12-3 or TRBV12-4 to TRBJ2-1; D possibly corresponds to TRBD1 (5 bases). The CDR3 totals 16 residues. Trimming stripped 6 bases from V and 4 bases from J, with 19 bases between. CDR3 protein: CASSQAQGQGYNEQFF. Here the CDR3 DNA reads TGTGCCAGCAGCCAAGCTCAGGGTCAAGGGTACAATGAGCAGTTCTTC.

This clonotype was seen repeatedly, ten times or more. The rearrangement uses TRBV9 and TRBJ2-3; D not certain. V lost 3 bases to trimming and J lost 1 base, with 6 bases between them. Germline CDR1 is SGDLS and CDR2 is YYNGEE. The CDR3 contains 13 residues. CDR3 nucleotide sequence: TGTGCCAGCAGCGCCTTCGGCACAGATACGCAGTATTTT. It encodes CASSAFGTDTQYF.